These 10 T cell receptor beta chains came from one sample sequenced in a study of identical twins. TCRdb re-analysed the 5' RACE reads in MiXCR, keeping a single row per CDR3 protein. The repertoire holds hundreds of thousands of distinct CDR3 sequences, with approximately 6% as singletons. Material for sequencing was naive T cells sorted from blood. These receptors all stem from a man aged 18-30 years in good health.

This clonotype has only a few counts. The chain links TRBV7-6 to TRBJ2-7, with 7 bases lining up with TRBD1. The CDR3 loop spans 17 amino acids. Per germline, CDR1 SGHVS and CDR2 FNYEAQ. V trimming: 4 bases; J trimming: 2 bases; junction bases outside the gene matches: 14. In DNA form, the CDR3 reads TGTGCCAGCAGCTCTAGCCTGGGGACAGTAACGACCTACGAGCAGTACTTC. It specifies CASSSSLGTVTTYEQYF.

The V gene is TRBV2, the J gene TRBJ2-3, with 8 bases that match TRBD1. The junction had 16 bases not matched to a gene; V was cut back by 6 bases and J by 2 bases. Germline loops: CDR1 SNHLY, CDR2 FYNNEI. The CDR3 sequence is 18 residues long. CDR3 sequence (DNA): TGTGCCAGCAGGGAGGTGGTGACAGGGGTCCCTTTCACAGATACGCAGTATTTT. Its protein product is CASREVVTGVPFTDTQYF.

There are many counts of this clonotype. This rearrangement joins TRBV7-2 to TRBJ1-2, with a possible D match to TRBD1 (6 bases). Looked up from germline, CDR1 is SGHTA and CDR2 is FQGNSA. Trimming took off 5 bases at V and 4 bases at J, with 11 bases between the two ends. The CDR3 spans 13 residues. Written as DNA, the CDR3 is TGTGCCAGCAGCCCAACAGGGTTCTATGGCTACACCTTC. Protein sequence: CASSPTGFYGYTF.

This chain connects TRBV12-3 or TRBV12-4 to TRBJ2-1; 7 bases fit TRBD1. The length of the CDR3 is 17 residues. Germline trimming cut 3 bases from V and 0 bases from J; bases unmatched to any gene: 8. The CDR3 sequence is CASSFKGAASSYNEQFF. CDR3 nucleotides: TGTGCCAGCAGTTTTAAGGGGGCTGCTAGCTCCTACAATGAGCAGTTCTTC.

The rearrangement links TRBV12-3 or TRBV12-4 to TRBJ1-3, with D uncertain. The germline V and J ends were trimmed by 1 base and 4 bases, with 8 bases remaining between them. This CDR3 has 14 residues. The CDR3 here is CASSLVGRGNTIYF. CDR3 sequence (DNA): TGTGCCAGCAGTTTAGTCGGTAGAGGAAACACCATATATTTT.

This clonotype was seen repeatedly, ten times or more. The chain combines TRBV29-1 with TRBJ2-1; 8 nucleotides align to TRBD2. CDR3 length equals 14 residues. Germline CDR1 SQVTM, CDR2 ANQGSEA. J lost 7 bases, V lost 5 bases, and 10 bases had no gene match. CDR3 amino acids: CSVLPGTSSNEQFF. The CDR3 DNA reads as TGCAGCGTTTTGCCCGGGACTAGTTCTAATGAGCAGTTCTTC.

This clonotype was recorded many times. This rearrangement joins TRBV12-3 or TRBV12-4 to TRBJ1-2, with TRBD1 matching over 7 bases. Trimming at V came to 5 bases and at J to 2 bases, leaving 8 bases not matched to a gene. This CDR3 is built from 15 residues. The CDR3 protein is CASSGPTGLNYGYTF. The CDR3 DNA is TGTGCCAGCAGTGGACCGACAGGGTTAAACTATGGCTACACCTTC.

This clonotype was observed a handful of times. Here the CDR3 reads CASNEPGLAGQRQFF. The CDR3, as DNA: TGTGCCAGCAATGAACCGGGACTAGCGGGACAGAGGCAGTTCTTC. The chain joins TRBV6-2 or TRBV6-3 to TRBJ2-1, with 13 bases matching TRBD2. The germline V gene has CDR1 MNHEY and CDR2 SVGEGT. The J segment lost 12 bases and the V segment lost 7 bases, leaving 12 bases of the junction unmatched. This CDR3 has 15 amino acids.

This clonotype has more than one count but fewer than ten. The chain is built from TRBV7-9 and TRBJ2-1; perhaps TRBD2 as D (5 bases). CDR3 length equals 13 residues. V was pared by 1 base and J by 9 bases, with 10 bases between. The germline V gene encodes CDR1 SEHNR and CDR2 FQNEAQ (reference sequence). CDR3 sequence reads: CASSLGEGGEQFF. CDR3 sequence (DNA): TGTGCCAGCAGCTTAGGAGAGGGCGGTGAGCAGTTCTTC.

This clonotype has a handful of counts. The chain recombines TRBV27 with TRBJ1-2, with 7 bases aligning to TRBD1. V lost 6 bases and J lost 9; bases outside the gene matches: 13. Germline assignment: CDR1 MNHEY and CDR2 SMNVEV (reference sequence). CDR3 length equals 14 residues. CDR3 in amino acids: CASSLSRGAGSYTF. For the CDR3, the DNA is TGTGCCAGCAGCCTCTCCAGGGGGGCGGGAAGCTACACCTTC.